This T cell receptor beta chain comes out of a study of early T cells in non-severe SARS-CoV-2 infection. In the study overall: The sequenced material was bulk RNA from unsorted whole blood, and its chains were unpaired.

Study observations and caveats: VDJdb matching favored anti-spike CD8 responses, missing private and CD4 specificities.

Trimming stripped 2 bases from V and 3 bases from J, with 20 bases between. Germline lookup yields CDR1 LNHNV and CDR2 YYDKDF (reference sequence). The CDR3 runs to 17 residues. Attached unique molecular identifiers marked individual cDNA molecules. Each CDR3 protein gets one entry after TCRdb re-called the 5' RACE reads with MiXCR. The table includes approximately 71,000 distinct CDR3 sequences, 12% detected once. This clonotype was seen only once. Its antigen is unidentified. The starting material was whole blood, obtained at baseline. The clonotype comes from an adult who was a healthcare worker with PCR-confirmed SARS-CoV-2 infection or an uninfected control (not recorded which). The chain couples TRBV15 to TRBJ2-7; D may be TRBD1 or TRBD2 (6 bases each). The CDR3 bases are TGTGCCACCAGCAGATACCCCCTACAGGGAGGCCGCTACGAGCAGTACTTC. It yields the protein CATSRYPLQGGRYEQYF.